These T cell receptor beta chains were read from a single sample in a study of blood T cell repertoires in COVID-19. Clones were read by immunoSEQ multiplex PCR, and TCRdb kept only the in-frame ones, dropping some. Among 220,000 or so clones listed, about 88% were seen once. Sequencing input: peripheral blood. These receptors originate from a woman aged 45-59 years with COVID-19, enrolled during active disease. Each CDR3 is given with its conserved first and last residue. Each record gives: clone size, V gene, CDR3 length, D gene, J gene, CDR3 DNA, CDR3 protein. The D gene is left open where the match is weak. Rows may omit the clone size; those that give it use once, few, many or a size class.

NA	TRBV6-2/TRBV6-3	15	TRBD1	TRBJ2-2	TGTGCCAGCAGTTACGATCAGGGGGCGTTTGGGGAGCTGTTTTTT	CASSYDQGAFGELFF
NA	TRBV11-3	18	NA	TRBJ1-2	TGTGCCAGCAGCTCGGAAAGCCCCCCGGGACAATCTATCTATGGCTACACCTTC	CASSSESPPGQSIYGYTF
NA	TRBV30	16	NA	TRBJ2-2	TGTGCCTGGAGTGTACGTGGACAACTTAACACCGGGGAGCTGTTTTTT	CAWSVRGQLNTGELFF
NA	TRBV12-3/TRBV12-4	13	NA	TRBJ1-1	TGTGCCAGCAGTTTATTTCCGGGTAGGAGAGCTTTCTTT	CASSLFPGRRAFF
few	TRBV30	15	NA	TRBJ1-2	TGTGCCTGGAGTGGCTTAACCAGCGGCCGCTATGGCTACACCTTC	CAWSGLTSGRYGYTF
once	TRBV19	16	NA	TRBJ1-2	TGTGCCAGTAGTTCAAGGCGCGGGGAATATAACTATGGCTACACCTTC	CASSSRRGEYNYGYTF
NA	TRBV7-2	16	NA	TRBJ2-3	TGTGCCAGCAGCCCCCCGGGCCAGGGGGGAACAGATACGCAGTATTTT	CASSPPGQGGTDTQYF
NA	TRBV6-5	13	NA	TRBJ2-5	TGTGCCAGCAGGAGGGCAGTACAAGAGACCCAGTACTTC	CASRRAVQETQYF
NA	TRBV7-3	15	NA	TRBJ2-5	TGTGCCAGCAGCCTTGGGAGGTTAAGGAAAGAGACCCAGTACTTC	CASSLGRLRKETQYF
NA	TRBV21-1	17	NA	TRBJ1-1	TGTGCCAGCAGCGGGACAGGGGGCTGGTTACCACTGGGTGAAGCTTTCTTT	CASSGTGGWLPLGEAFF
NA	TRBV19	15	TRBD2	TRBJ2-1	TGTGCCAGTAGTATCTCTAGCGGGGATAGTGACGAGCAGTTCTTC	CASSISSGDSDEQFF
NA	TRBV20-1	12	NA	TRBJ1-5	TGCAGTGCTAGTCATGACAGGCTAGCCCAGCATTTT	CSASHDRLAQHF
once	TRBV6-5	14	NA	TRBJ1-3	TGTGCCAGCAGTTACGGTAGCTTTGGAAACACCATATATTTT	CASSYGSFGNTIYF
NA	TRBV3-1/TRBV3-2	18	TRBD1	TRBJ2-1	TGTGCCAGCAGCCAACGGAGACCCCCGGGACAGGGAGGTAATGAGCAGTTCTTC	CASSQRRPPGQGGNEQFF
NA	TRBV11-2	15	NA	TRBJ1-6	TGTGCCAGCAGCTTAGCGGGACATAATAATTCACCCCTCCACTTT	CASSLAGHNNSPLHF
once	TRBV19	15	NA	TRBJ2-3	TGTGCCACGAGGGCAGAACTAACATACACAGATACGCAGTATTTT	CATRAELTYTDTQYF
NA	TRBV7-3	14	NA	TRBJ2-2	TGTGCCAGCAGCCCAGCAGGTTTTTACCGGGAGCTGTTTTTT	CASSPAGFYRELFF
once	TRBV4-3	17	TRBD1	TRBJ1-2	TGCGCCAGCAGCCAAAGGGCTACAGGGGAGAAGGGCTATGGCTACACCTTC	CASSQRATGEKGYGYTF
NA	TRBV5-6	15	NA	TRBJ1-3	TGTGCCAGCAGCCTCGGTCGAGAGGGCTGGAACACCATATATTTT	CASSLGREGWNTIYF
few	TRBV19	16	TRBD1	TRBJ2-1	TGTGCCAGTAGACCTCGGACAGGAGGCTCCTACAATGAGCAGTTCTTC	CASRPRTGGSYNEQFF
few	TRBV5-1	17	TRBD2	TRBJ2-3	TGCGCCAGCAGCGTCCTCTCACTAGCGGGGGGGCAGGGTACGCAGTATTTT	CASSVLSLAGGQGTQYF
NA	TRBV5-1	14	NA	TRBJ1-2	TGCGCCAGCAGCCTGCGTGGACAGCCCTATGGCTACACCTTC	CASSLRGQPYGYTF
NA	TRBV2	16	NA	TRBJ1-3	TGTGCCAGCTCCTCCAGACAGACCAGCTCTGGAAACACCATATATTTT	CASSSRQTSSGNTIYF
NA	TRBV6-1	16	NA	TRBJ2-3	TGTGCCAGCAGTGTGGGAGGGGGACTGGAGTCGGATACGCAGTATTTT	CASSVGGGLESDTQYF
NA	TRBV19	12	NA	TRBJ1-2	TGTGCCAGTAGTATGGAGGGCGCTGGCTACACCTTC	CASSMEGAGYTF
few	TRBV30	15	NA	TRBJ1-1	TGTGCCTGGAGAGATAGGGACATCCGAAACACTGAAGCTTTCTTT	CAWRDRDIRNTEAFF
NA	TRBV5-1	14	NA	TRBJ1-2	TGCGCCAGCAGCTCGGGCGACAGAAACTATGGCTACACCTTC	CASSSGDRNYGYTF
NA	TRBV9	15	TRBD1	TRBJ2-2	TGTGCCAGCAGCGTAGGGACAGGGCCCACCGGGGAGCTGTTTTTT	CASSVGTGPTGELFF
NA	TRBV13	18	TRBD1	TRBJ2-3	TGTGCCAGCAGCCCATCTTCGTCCGGACAGGGGGGCACAGATACGCAGTATTTT	CASSPSSSGQGGTDTQYF
NA	TRBV7-2	14	TRBD1	TRBJ1-1	TGTGCCAGCAGCCTGACAGGGGGTCGCACTGAAGCTTTCTTT	CASSLTGGRTEAFF
NA	TRBV27	11	NA	TRBJ2-3	TGTGCCAGCAGGACAGGATTATTACAGTATTTT	CASRTGLLQYF
NA	TRBV19	14	NA	TRBJ1-1	TGTGCCAGTAGTATGGGCCAGATGAACACTGAAGCTTTCTTT	CASSMGQMNTEAFF
NA	TRBV2	17	TRBD1	TRBJ1-1	TGTGCCAGCAGGTACGGATCCGGGACAGGGTCTAACACTGAAGCTTTCTTT	CASRYGSGTGSNTEAFF
few	TRBV7-8	15	NA	TRBJ2-1	TGTGCCAGCAGCCTAGGCCGGGGTCGGAGTGGTGAGCAGTTCTTC	CASSLGRGRSGEQFF
NA	TRBV10-3	13	NA	TRBJ2-7	TGTGCCATCAGTGAGGGCAGGGGTTACGAGCAGTACTTC	CAISEGRGYEQYF
NA	TRBV10-3	16	NA	TRBJ2-2	TGTGCCATCAGGCCCGGGAACGCGGCGAACACCGGGGAGCTGTTTTTT	CAIRPGNAANTGELFF
NA	TRBV19	14	NA	TRBJ1-5	TGTGCCAGTAGTATAGGCTACCCCGATCAGCCCCAGCATTTT	CASSIGYPDQPQHF
few	TRBV7-3	16	NA	TRBJ2-1	TGTGCCAGCAGCTTATCCCTGGCGCGGGGGCAAGGTGAGCAGTTCTTC	CASSLSLARGQGEQFF
NA	TRBV12-5	15	TRBD2	TRBJ2-1	TGTGCTAGTGGTCACCTAGCGGGGGTGATCAATGAGCAGTTCTTC	CASGHLAGVINEQFF
NA	TRBV11-2	14	TRBD1	TRBJ2-7	TGTGCCAGCAGCTTAGTCGGGACAGGGAACGAGCAGTACTTC	CASSLVGTGNEQYF